This T cell receptor (beta chain) was sequenced during a study of cytomegalovirus exposure and HLA in healthy donors. Researchers ran the PCR with 60 Vbeta and 13 Jbeta primers. The method was immunoSEQ multiplex PCR; TCRdb's version includes in-frame clones alone and lacks a portion of them. The repertoire holds some 200,000 clones, with about 80% as singletons. The V end was cut by 6 bases, the J end by 0 bases, with 10 bases between. Germline loops: CDR1 KGHSH, CDR2 LQKENI. This CDR3 contains 14 residues. The sequenced sample was PBMCs. This sequence joins TRBV18 and TRBJ2-3; D ambiguous. The TCR was taken from a young man in good health and CMV-seronegative. The CDR3 loop reads CASSQKTSTDTQYF. The CDR3 DNA sequence: TGTGCCAGCTCCCAGAAAACCAGCACAGATACGCAGTATTTT.